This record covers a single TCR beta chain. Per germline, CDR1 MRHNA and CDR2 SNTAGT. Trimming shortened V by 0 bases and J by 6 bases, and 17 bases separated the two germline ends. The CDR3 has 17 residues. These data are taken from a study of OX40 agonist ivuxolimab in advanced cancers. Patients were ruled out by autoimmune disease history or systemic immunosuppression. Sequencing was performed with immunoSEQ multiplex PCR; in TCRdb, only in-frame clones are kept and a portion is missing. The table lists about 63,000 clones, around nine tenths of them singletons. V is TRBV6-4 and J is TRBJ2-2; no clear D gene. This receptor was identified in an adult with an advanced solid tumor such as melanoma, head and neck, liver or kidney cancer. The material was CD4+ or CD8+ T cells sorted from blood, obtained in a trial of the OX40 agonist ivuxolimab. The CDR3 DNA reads TGTGCCAGCAGTGACTCGATTGGTCCAGGTTCGGCCGGGGAGCTGTTTTTT. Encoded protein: CASSDSIGPGSAGELFF.